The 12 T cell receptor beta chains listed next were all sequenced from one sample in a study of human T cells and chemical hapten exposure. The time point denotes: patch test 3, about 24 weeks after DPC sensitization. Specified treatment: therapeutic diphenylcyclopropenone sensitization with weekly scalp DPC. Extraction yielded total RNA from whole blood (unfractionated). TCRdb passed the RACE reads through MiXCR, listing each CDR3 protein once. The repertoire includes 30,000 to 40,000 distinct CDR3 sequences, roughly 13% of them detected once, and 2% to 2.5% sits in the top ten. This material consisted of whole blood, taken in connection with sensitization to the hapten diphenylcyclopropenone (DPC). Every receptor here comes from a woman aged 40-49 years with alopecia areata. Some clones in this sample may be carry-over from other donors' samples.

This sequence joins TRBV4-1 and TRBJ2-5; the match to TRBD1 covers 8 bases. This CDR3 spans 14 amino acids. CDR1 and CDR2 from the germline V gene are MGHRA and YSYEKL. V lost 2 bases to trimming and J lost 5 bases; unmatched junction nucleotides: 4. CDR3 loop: CASSQPGGKETQYF. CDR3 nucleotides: TGCGCCAGCAGCCAACCAGGGGGCAAGGAGACCCAGTACTTC.

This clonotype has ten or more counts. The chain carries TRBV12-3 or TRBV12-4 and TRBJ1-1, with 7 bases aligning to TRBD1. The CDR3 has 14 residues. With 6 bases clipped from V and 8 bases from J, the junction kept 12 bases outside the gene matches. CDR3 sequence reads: CASSRNDREGEAFF. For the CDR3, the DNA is TGTGCCAGCAGCCGAAACGACAGGGAGGGGGAAGCTTTCTTT.

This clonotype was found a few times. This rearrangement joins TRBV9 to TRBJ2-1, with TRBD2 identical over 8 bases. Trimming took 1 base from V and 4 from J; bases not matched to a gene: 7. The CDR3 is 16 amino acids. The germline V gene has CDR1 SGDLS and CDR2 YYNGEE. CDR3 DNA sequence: TGTGCCAGCAGCGTATCAGTACTAGCGGAATACAATGAGCAGTTCTTC. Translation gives CASSVSVLAEYNEQFF.

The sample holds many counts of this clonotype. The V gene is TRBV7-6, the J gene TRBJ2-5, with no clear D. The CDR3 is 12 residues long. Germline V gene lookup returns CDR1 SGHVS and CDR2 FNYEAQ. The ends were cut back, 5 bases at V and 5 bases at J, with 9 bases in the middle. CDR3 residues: CASSRAVETQYF. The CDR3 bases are TGTGCCAGCAGCCGGGCGGTGGAGACCCAGTACTTC.

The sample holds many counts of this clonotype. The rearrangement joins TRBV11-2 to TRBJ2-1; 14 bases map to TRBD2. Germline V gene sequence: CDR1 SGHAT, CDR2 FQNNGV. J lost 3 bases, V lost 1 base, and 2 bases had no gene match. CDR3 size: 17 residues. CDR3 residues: CASSLAGTSGGYNEQFF. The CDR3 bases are TGTGCCAGCAGCTTAGCCGGGACTAGCGGGGGCTACAATGAGCAGTTCTTC. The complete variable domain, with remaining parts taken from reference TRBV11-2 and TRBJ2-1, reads EAGVAQSPRYKIIEKRQSVAFWCNPISGHATLYWYQQILGQGPKLLIQFQNNGVVDDSQLPKDRFSAERLKGVDSTLKIQPAKLEDSAVYLCASSLAGTSGGYNEQFFGPGTRLTVL.

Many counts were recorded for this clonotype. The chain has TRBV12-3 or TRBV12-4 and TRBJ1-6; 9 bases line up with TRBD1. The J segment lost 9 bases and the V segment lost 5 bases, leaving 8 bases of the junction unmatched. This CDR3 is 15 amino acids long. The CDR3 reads CASSLPGQGPSPLHF. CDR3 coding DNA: TGTGCCAGCAGTCTACCGGGACAGGGTCCTTCACCCCTCCACTTT.

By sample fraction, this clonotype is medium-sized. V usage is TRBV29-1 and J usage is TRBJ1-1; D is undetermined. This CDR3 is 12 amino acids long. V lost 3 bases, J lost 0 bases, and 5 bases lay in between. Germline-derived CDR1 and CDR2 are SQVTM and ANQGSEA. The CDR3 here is CSVDEMNTEAFF. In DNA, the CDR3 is TGCAGCGTTGACGAAATGAACACTGAAGCTTTCTTT.

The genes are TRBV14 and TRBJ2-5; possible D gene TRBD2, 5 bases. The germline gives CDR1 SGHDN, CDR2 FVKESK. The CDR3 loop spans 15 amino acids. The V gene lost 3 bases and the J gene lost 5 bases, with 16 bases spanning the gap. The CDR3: CASSQDSPRAETQYF. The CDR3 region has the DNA TGTGCCAGCAGCCAGGATAGCCCGCGGGCGGAGACCCAGTACTTC.

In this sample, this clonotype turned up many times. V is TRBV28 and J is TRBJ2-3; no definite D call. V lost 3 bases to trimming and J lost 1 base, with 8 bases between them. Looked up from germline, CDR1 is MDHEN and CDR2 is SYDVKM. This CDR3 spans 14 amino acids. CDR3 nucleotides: TGTGCCAGCAGTTTTCTGTCAGGCACAGATACGCAGTATTTT. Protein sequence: CASSFLSGTDTQYF.

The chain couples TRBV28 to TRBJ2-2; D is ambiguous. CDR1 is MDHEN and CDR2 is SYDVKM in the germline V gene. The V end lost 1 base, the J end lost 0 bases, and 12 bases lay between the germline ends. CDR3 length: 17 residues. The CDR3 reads CASSLSGSHANTGELFF. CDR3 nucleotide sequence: TGTGCCAGCAGTTTATCGGGCAGTCACGCGAACACCGGGGAGCTGTTTTTT.

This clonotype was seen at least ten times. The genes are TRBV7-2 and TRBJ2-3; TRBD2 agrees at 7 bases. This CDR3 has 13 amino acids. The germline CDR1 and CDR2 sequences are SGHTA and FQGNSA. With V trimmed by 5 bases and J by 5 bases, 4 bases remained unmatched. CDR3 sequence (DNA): TGTGCCAGCAGCGTCAGGGAGGGAGATACGCAGTATTTT. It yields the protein CASSVREGDTQYF. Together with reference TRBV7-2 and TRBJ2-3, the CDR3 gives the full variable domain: GAGVSQSPSNKVTEKGKDVELRCDPISGHTALYWYRQSLGQGLEFLIYFQGNSAPDKSGLPSDRFSAERTGGSVSTLTIQRTQQEDSAVYLCASSVREGDTQYFGPGTRLTVL.

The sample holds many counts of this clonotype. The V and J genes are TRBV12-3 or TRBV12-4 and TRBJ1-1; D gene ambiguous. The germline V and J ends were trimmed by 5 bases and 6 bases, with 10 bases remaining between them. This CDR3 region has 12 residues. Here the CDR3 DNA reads TGTGCCAGCAGTCAGATCAAGGCTGAAGCTTTCTTT. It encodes CASSQIKAEAFF.